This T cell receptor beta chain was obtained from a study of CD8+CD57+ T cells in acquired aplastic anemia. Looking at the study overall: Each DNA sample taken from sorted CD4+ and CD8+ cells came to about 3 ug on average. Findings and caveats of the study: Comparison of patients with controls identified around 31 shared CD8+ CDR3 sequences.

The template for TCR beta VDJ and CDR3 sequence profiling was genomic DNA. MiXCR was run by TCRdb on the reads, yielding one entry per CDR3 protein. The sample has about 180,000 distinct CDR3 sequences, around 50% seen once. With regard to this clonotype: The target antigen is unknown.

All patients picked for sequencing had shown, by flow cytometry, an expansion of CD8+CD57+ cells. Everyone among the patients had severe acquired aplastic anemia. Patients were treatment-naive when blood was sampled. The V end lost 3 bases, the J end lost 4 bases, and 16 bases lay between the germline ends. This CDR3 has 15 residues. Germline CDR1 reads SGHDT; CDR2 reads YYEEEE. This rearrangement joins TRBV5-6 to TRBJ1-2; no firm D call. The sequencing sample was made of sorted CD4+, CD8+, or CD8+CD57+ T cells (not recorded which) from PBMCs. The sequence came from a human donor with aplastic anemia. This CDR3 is CASSSPIGGRYGYTF. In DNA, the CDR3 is TGTGCCAGCAGCTCGCCGATTGGAGGGCGCTATGGCTACACCTTC.